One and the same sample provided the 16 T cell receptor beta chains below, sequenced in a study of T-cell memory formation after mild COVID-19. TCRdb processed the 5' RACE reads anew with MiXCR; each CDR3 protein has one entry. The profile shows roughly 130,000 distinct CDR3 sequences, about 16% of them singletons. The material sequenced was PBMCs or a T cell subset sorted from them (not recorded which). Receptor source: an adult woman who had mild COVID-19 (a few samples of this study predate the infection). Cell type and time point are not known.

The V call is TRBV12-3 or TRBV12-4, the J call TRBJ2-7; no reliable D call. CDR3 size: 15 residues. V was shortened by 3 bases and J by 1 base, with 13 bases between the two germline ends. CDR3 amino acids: CASSLQRPTSYEQYF. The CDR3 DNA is TGTGCCAGCAGTTTGCAGAGGCCCACATCCTACGAGCAGTACTTC.

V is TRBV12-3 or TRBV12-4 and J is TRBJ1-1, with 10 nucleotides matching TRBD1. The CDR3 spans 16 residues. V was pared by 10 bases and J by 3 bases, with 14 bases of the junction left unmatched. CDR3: CAIPETDRGPHTEAFF. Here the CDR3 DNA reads TGTGCCATCCCAGAGACTGACAGGGGGCCTCACACTGAAGCTTTCTTT.

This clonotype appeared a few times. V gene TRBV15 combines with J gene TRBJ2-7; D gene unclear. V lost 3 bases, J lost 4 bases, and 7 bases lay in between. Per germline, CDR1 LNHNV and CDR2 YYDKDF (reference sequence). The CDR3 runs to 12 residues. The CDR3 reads CATSSLGYEQYF. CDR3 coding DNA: TGTGCCACCAGCAGCCTAGGTTACGAGCAGTACTTC.

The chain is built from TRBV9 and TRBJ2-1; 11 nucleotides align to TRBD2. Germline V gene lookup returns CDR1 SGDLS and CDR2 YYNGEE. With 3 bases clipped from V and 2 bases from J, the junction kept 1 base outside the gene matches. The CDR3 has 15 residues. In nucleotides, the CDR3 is TGTGCCAGCAGCGGACTAGCGGGAACCTACAATGAGCAGTTCTTC. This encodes CASSGLAGTYNEQFF.

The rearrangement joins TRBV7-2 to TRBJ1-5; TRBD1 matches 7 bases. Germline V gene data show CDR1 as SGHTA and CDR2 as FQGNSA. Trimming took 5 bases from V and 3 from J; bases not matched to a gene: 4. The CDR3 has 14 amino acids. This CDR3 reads CASSRDRANQPQHF. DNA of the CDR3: TGTGCCAGCAGCCGGGACAGAGCCAATCAGCCCCAGCATTTT.

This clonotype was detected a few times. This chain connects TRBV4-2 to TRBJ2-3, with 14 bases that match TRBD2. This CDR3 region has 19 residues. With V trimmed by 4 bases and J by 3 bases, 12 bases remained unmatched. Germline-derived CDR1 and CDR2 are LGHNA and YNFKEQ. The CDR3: CASSLGPGLAGVETDTQYF. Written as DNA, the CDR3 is TGTGCCAGCAGCCTCGGTCCGGGACTAGCGGGAGTAGAGACAGATACGCAGTATTTT.

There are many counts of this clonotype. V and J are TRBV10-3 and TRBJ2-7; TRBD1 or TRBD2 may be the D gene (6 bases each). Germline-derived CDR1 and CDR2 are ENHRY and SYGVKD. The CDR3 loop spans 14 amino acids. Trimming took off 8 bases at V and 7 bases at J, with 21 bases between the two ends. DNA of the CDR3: TGTGCCATCGGGGACTCACAGGGTACGGGGGAGCAGTACTTC. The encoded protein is CAIGDSQGTGEQYF.

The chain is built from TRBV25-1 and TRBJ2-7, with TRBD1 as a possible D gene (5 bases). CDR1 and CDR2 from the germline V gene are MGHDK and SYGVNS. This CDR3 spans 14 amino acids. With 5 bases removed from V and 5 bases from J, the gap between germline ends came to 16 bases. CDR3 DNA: TGTGCCAGCAGTCCGCGGATCAGGGAAAACGAGCAGTACTTC. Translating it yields CASSPRIRENEQYF.

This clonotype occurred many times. In nucleotides, the CDR3 is TGTGCCAGCAGTTACTCCCGATACGGTTACGAGCAGTACTTC. Translated: CASSYSRYGYEQYF. The chain couples TRBV6-2 or TRBV6-3 to TRBJ2-7; D is unclear. There are 14 residues in the CDR3. CDR1 is MNHEY and CDR2 is SVGEGT in the germline V gene. V lost 0 bases, J lost 4 bases, and 10 bases lay in between.

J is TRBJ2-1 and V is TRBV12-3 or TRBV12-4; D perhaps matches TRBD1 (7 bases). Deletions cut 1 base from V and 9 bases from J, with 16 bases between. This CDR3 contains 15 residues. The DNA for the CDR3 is TGTGCCAGCAGTTTAGGGATAGCGGCAGGGGGTGAGCAGTTCTTC. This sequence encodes CASSLGIAAGGEQFF.

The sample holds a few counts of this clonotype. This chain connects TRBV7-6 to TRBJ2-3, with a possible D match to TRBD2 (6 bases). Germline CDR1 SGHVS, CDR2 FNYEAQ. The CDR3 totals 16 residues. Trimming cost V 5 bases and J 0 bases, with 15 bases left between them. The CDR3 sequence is CASSPTRERSTDTQYF. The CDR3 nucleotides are TGTGCCAGCAGCCCGACCCGGGAGAGGAGCACAGATACGCAGTATTTT.

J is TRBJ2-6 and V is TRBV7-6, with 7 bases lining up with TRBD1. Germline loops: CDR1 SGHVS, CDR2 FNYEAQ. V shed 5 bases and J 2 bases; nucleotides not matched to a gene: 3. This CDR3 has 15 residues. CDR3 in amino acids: CASSDRVPGANVLTF. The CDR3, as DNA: TGTGCCAGCAGCGACAGGGTCCCTGGGGCCAACGTCCTGACTTTC.

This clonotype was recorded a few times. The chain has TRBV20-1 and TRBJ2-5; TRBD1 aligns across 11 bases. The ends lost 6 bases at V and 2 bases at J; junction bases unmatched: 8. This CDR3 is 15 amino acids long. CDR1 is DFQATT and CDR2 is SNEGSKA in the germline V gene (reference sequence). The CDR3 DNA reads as TGCAGTGCCGACGGGACAGGGGGTAATCAAGAGACCCAGTACTTC. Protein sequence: CSADGTGGNQETQYF.

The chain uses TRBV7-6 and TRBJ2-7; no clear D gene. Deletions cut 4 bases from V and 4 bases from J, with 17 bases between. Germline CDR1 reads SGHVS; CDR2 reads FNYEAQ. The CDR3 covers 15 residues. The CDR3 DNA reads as TGTGCCAGCAGCTCGACCCCAGGAACCCTATACGAGCAGTACTTC. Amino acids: CASSSTPGTLYEQYF.

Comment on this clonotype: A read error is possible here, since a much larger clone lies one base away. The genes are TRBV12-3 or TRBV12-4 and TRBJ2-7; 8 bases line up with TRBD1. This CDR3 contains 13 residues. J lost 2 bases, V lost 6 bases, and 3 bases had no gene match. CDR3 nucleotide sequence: TGTGCCAGCAGCCCGGACAGGGCCTACGAGCAGTACTTC. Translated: CASSPDRAYEQYF.

The CDR3 sequence: CASSPTRVVDYGYTF. The CDR3 nucleotides are TGTGCCAGCAGCCCGACACGGGTTGTGGACTATGGCTACACCTTC. The chain recombines TRBV7-9 with TRBJ1-2, with D hard to call. The ends were cut back, 5 bases at V and 3 bases at J, with 16 bases in the middle. Germline V gene sequence: CDR1 SEHNR, CDR2 FQNEAQ (reference sequence). The CDR3 has 15 amino acids.